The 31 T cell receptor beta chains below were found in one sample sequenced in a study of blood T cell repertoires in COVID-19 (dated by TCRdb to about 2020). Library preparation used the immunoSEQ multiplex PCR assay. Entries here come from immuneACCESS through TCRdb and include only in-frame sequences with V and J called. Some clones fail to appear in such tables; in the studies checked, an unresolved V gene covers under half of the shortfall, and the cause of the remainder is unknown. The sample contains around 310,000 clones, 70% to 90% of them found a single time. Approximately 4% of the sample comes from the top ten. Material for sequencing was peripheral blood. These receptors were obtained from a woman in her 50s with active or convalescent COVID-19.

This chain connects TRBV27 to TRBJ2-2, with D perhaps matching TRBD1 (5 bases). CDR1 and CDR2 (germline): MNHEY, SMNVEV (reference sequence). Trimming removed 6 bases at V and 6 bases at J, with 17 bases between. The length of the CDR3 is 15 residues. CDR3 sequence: CASRSGRELPGELFF. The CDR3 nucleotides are TGTGCCAGCAGGAGTGGCAGGGAATTGCCCGGGGAGCTGTTTTTT.

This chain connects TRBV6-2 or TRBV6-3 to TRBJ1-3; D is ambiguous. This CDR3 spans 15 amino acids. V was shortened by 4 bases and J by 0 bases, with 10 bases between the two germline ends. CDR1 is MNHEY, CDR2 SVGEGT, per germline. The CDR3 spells CASSSHTDSGNTIYF. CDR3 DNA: TGTGCCAGCAGTTCGCACACAGACTCTGGAAACACCATATATTTT.

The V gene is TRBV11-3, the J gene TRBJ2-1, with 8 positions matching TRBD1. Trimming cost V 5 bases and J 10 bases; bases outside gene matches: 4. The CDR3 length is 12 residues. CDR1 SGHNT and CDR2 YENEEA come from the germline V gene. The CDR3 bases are TGTGCCAGCAGCACCCACAGGGGGGAGCAGTTCTTC. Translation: CASSTHRGEQFF.

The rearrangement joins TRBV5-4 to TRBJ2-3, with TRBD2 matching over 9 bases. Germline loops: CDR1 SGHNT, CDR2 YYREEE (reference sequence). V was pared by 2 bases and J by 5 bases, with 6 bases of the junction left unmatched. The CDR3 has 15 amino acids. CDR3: CASSLGGRAVDTQYF. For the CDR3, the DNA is TGTGCCAGCAGCTTAGGCGGGAGGGCCGTAGATACGCAGTATTTT.

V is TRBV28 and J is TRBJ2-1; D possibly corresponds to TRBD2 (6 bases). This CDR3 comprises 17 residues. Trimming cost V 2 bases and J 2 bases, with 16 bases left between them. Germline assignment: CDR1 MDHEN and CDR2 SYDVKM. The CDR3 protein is CASSLKGAGSAYNEQFF. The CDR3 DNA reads TGTGCCAGCAGTTTAAAGGGAGCCGGGAGCGCCTACAATGAGCAGTTCTTC.

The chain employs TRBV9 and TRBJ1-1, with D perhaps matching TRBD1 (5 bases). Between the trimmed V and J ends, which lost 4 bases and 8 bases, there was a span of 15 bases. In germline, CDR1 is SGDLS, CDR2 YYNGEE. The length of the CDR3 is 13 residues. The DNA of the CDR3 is TGTGCCAGCAGCCCCCCGGGGGGGGTCGAAGCTTTCTTT. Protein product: CASSPPGGVEAFF.

The chain's CDR3 is CASNRARYEQYF. The CDR3 nucleotides are TGTGCCAGCAACAGGGCGAGATACGAGCAGTACTTC. This chain uses TRBV28 with TRBJ2-7, with D perhaps matching TRBD1 (6 bases). This CDR3 is 12 amino acids long. Germline lookup yields CDR1 MDHEN and CDR2 SYDVKM. V lost 7 bases, J lost 4 bases, and 11 bases lay in between.

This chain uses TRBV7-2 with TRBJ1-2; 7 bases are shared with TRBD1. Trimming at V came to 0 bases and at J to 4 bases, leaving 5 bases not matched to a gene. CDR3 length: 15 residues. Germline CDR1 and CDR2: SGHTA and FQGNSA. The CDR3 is CASSLANGQVYGYTF. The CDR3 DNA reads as TGTGCCAGCAGCTTAGCCAACGGACAGGTCTATGGCTACACCTTC.

CDR3 sequence reads: CASSATVNTEAFF. CDR3 bases: TGTGCCAGCAGCGCGACAGTTAACACTGAAGCTTTCTTT. The gene calls are TRBV25-1 and TRBJ1-1; D is possibly TRBD1 (5 bases). V lost 6 bases to trimming and J lost 2 bases, with 10 bases between them. This CDR3 has 13 residues. Germline V gene sequence: CDR1 MGHDK, CDR2 SYGVNS. The entire variable domain, with the rest obtained from reference TRBV25-1 and TRBJ1-1, is as follows: EADIYQTPRYLVIGTGKKITLECSQTMGHDKMYWYQQDPGMELHLIHYSYGVNSTEKGDLSSESTVSRIRTEHFPLTLESARPSHTSQYLCASSATVNTEAFFGQGTRLTVV.

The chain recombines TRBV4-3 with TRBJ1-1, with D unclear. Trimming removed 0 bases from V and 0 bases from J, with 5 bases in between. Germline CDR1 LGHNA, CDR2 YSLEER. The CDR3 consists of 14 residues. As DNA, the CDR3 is TGCGCCAGCAGCCAAGACAGTATGAACACTGAAGCTTTCTTT. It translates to CASSQDSMNTEAFF.

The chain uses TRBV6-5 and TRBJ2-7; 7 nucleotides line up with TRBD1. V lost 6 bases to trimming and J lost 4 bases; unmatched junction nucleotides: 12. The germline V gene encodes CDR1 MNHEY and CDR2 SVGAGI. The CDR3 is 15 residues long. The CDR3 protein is CASRGTAVGPYEQYF. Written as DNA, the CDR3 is TGTGCCAGCAGGGGGACAGCCGTAGGACCGTACGAGCAGTACTTC.

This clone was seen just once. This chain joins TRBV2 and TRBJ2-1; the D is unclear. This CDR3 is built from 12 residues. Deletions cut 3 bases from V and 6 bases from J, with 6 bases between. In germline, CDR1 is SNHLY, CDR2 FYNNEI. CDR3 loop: CASSENGNEQFF. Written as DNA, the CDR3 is TGTGCCAGCAGTGAGAACGGCAATGAGCAGTTCTTC.

The CDR3 spells CASSGRQGFGYTF. CDR3 coding DNA: TGTGCCAGCAGCGGCAGACAGGGGTTTGGCTACACCTTC. The J gene is TRBJ1-2, the V gene TRBV7-2, with 8 bases aligning to TRBD1. Germline trimming cut 5 bases from V and 7 bases from J; bases unmatched to any gene: 6. Germline V gene data show CDR1 as SGHTA and CDR2 as FQGNSA. CDR3 length equals 13 residues. Supplemented by reference TRBV7-2 and TRBJ1-2, the full variable domain reads GAGVSQSPSNKVTEKGKDVELRCDPISGHTALYWYRQSLGQGLEFLIYFQGNSAPDKSGLPSDRFSAERTGGSVSTLTIQRTQQEDSAVYLCASSGRQGFGYTFGSGTRLTVV.

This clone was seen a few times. The CDR3 protein is CASTGTAGAGELFF. The CDR3 DNA reads as TGTGCCAGCACCGGGACAGCCGGGGCCGGGGAGCTGTTTTTT. The V gene is TRBV9, the J gene TRBJ2-2; 7 bases fit TRBD1. With 6 bases clipped from V and 6 bases from J, the junction kept 8 bases outside the gene matches. CDR1 SGDLS and CDR2 YYNGEE come from the germline V gene. This CDR3 has 14 amino acids.

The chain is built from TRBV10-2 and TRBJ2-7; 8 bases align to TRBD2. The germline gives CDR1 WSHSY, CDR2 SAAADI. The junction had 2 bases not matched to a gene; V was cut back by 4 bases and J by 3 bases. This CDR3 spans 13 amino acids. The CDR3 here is CASSATSGYEQYF. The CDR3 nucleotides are TGCGCCAGCAGTGCCACTAGCGGCTACGAGCAGTACTTC.

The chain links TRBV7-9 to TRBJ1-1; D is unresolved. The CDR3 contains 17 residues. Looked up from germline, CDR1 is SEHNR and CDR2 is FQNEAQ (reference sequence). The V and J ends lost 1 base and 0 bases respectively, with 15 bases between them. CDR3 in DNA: TGTGCCAGCAGCTTAGGATTTCAGGCGACCATGAACACTGAAGCTTTCTTT. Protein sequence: CASSLGFQATMNTEAFF.

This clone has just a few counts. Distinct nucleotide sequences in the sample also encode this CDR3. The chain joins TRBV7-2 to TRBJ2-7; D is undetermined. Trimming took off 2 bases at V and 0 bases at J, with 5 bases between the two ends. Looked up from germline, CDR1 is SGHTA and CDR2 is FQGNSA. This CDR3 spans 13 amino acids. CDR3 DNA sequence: TGTGCCAGCAGCTTACCCAGCTCCTACGAGCAGTACTTC. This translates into CASSLPSSYEQYF.

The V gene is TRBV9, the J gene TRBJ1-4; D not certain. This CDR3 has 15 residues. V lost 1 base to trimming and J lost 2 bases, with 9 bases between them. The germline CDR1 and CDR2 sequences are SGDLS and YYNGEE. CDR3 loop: CASSVNAGTNEKLFF. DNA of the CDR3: TGTGCCAGCAGCGTAAATGCGGGGACTAATGAAAAACTGTTTTTT.

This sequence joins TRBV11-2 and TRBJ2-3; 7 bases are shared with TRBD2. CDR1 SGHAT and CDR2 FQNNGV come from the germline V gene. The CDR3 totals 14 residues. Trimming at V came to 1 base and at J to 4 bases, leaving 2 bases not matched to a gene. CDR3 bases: TGTGCCAGCAGCTTAGTGGGGGGGTCAGATACGCAGTATTTT. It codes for CASSLVGGSDTQYF.

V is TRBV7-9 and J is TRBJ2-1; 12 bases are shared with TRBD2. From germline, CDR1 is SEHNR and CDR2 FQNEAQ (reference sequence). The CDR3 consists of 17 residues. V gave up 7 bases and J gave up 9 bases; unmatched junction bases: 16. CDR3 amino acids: CASTASGRATVVSEQFF. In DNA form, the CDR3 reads TGTGCCAGCACCGCTAGCGGGAGGGCCACCGTAGTTAGTGAGCAGTTCTTC. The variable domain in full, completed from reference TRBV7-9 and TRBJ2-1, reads DTGVSQNPRHKITKRGQNVTFRCDPISEHNRLYWYRQTLGQGPEFLTYFQNEAQLEKSRLLSDRFSAERPKGSFSTLEIQRTEQGDSAMYLCASTASGRATVVSEQFFGPGTRLTVL.

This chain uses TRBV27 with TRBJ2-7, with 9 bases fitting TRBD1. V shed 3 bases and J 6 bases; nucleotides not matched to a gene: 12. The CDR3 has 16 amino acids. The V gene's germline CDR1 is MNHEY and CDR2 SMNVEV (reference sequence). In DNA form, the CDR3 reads TGTGCCAGCAGTTTTGGTCTACCGGGACAGGGAACCGAGCAGTACTTC. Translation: CASSFGLPGQGTEQYF.

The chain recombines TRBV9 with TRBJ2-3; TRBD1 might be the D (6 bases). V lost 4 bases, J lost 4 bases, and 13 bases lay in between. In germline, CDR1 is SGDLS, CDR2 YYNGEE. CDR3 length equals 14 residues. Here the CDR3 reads CASSPPAGADTQYF. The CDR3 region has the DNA TGTGCCAGCAGCCCCCCGGCAGGGGCAGATACGCAGTATTTT.

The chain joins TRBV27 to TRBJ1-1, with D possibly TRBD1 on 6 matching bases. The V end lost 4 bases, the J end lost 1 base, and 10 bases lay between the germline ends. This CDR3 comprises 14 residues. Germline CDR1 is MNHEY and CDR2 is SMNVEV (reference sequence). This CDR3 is CASSYGGQNTEAFF. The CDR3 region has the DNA TGTGCCAGCAGTTACGGGGGGCAGAACACTGAAGCTTTCTTT.

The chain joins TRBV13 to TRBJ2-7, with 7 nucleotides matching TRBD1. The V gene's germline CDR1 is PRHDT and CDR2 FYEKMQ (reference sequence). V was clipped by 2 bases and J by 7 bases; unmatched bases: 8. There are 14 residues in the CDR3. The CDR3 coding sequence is TGTGCCAGCAGCTTAATGGGACAGCCTGATGAGCAGTACTTC. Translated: CASSLMGQPDEQYF.

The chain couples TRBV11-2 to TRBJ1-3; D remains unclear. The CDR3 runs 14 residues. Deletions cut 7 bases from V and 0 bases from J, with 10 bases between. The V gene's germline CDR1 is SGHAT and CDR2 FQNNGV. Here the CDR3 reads CASTAGLSGNTIYF. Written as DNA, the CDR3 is TGTGCCAGCACCGCAGGACTCTCTGGAAACACCATATATTTT. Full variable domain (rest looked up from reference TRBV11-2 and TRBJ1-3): EAGVAQSPRYKIIEKRQSVAFWCNPISGHATLYWYQQILGQGPKLLIQFQNNGVVDDSQLPKDRFSAERLKGVDSTLKIQPAKLEDSAVYLCASTAGLSGNTIYFGEGSWLTVV.

CDR3 amino acids: CATSRDGRGQVGYTF. The DNA of the CDR3 is TGTGCCACCAGCAGAGATGGCAGGGGTCAAGTGGGCTACACCTTC. V usage is TRBV15 and J usage is TRBJ1-2; TRBD1 might be the D (6 bases). Germline V lookup: CDR1 LNHNV, CDR2 YYDKDF (reference sequence). The CDR3 is 15 amino acids. V was clipped by 0 bases and J by 8 bases, with 16 bases between them.

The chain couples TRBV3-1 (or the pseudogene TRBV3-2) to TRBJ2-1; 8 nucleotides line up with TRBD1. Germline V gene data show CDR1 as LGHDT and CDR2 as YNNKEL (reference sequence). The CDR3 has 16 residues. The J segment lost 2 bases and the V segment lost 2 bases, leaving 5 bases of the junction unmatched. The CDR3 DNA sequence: TGTGCCAGCAGCCAACGGACAGGGTGGACCTACAATGAGCAGTTCTTC. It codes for CASSQRTGWTYNEQFF.

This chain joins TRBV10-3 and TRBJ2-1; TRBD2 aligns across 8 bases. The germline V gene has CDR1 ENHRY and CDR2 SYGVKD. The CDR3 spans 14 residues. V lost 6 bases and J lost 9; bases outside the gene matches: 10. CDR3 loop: CAIRAGARDSEQFF. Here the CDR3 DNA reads TGTGCCATCAGAGCGGGGGCCCGGGACTCTGAGCAGTTCTTC.

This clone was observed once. CDR3 sequence (DNA): TGTGCCAGCAGCTCCGGGGACTCCTTCCTTACAGAGACCCAGTACTTC. Translated, it gives CASSSGDSFLTETQYF. This rearrangement joins TRBV7-9 to TRBJ2-5; tentatively, D is TRBD2 (6 bases). This CDR3 comprises 16 residues. V lost 4 bases and J lost 4, with 19 bases in between. In germline, CDR1 is SEHNR, CDR2 FQNEAQ (reference sequence).

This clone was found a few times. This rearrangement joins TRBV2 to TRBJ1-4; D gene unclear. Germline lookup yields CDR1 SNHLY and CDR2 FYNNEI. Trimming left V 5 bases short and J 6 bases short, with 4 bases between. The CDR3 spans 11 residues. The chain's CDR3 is CASSFDEKLFF. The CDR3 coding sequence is TGTGCCAGCAGTTTCGATGAAAAACTGTTTTTT.

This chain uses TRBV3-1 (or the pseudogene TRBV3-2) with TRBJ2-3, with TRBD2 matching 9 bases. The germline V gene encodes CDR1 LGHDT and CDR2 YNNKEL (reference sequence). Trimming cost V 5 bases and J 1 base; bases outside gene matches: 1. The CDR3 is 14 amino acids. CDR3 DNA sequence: TGTGCCAGCAGCTTAGCGGGAGGCACAGATACGCAGTATTTT. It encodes CASSLAGGTDTQYF.